Each of the 27 T cell receptor beta chains below was sequenced from the same sample in a study of control samples from healthy donors and cancer patients. Assay: immunoSEQ multiplex PCR; the TCRdb copy retains only in-frame clones and omits some. The repertoire holds some 120,000 clones, with approximately 94% as singletons. The sequencing input was PBMCs. These receptors originate from a man over 45 with head and neck cancer.

The V gene is TRBV6-6, the J gene TRBJ1-2; no definite D call. V was trimmed by 0 bases and J by 13 bases, leaving 15 bases between them. CDR1 MNHNY and CDR2 SVGAGI come from the germline V gene (reference sequence). The CDR3 spans 13 residues. The CDR3 DNA follows: TGTGCCAGCAGTTACTCGAATCGTGACAAGGTCACCTTC. Translating it yields CASSYSNRDKVTF.

The rearrangement joins TRBV9 to TRBJ2-2; D is unclear. CDR3 length: 14 amino acids. V was pared by 0 bases and J by 1 base, with 4 bases between. CDR1 and CDR2 (germline): SGDLS, YYNGEE. CDR3 loop: CASSVAGNTGELFF. CDR3 DNA sequence: TGTGCCAGCAGCGTAGCAGGGAACACCGGGGAGCTGTTTTTT. Based on the CDR3 plus reference TRBV9 and TRBJ2-2, the full variable domain is DSGVTQTPKHLITATGQRVTLRCSPRSGDLSVYWYQQSLDQGLQFLIQYYNGEERAKGNILERFSAQQFPDLHSELNLSSLELGDSALYFCASSVAGNTGELFFGEGSRLTVL.

This chain joins TRBV19 and TRBJ1-5; perhaps TRBD1 as D (5 bases). The CDR3 totals 14 residues. CDR1 and CDR2 (germline): LNHDA, SQIVND (reference sequence). Trimming took 0 bases from V and 5 from J, leaving 8 bases between them. CDR3 amino acids: CASSIDGADQPQHF. The CDR3 DNA reads as TGTGCCAGTAGTATAGATGGGGCGGATCAGCCCCAGCATTTT. The variable domain in full, completed from reference TRBV19 and TRBJ1-5, reads DGGITQSPKYLFRKEGQNVTLSCEQNLNHDAMYWYRQDPGQGLRLIYYSQIVNDFQKGDIAEGYSVSREKKESFPLTVTSAQKNPTAFYLCASSIDGADQPQHFGDGTRLSIL.

This chain joins TRBV4-3 and TRBJ2-2; D might be TRBD2 (5 bases). Trimming stripped 7 bases from V and 4 bases from J, with 13 bases between. Germline V gene lookup returns CDR1 LGHNA and CDR2 YSLEER. This CDR3 comprises 14 residues. This CDR3 reads CASNPDRGTGELFF. The CDR3 DNA is TGCGCCAGCAACCCCGACCGGGGCACCGGGGAGCTGTTTTTT.

This chain links TRBV28 with TRBJ2-7; 8 nucleotides align to TRBD1. The CDR3 covers 14 residues. Germline V gene sequence: CDR1 MDHEN, CDR2 SYDVKM. After removal of 5 bases from V and 5 bases from J, the junction contained 8 bases not matched to a gene. This chain's CDR3 is CASSRLNRGDEQYF. Here the CDR3 DNA reads TGTGCCAGCAGTAGATTAAACAGGGGGGACGAGCAGTACTTC.

This chain links TRBV14 with TRBJ2-1, with 7 bases lining up with TRBD1. The V gene end was trimmed by 0 bases and the J gene end by 4 bases; junction bases not matched to a gene: 6. Germline V lookup: CDR1 SGHDN, CDR2 FVKESK. The CDR3 extends over 16 amino acids. The CDR3 sequence: CASSQDQGQLYNEQFF. DNA for the CDR3: TGTGCCAGCAGCCAAGATCAGGGACAGCTATACAATGAGCAGTTCTTC.

This clone showed up just once. This rearrangement joins TRBV12-3 or TRBV12-4 to TRBJ2-1, with D hard to call. The CDR3 is 12 residues long. The germline V and J ends were trimmed by 5 bases and 9 bases, with 11 bases remaining between them. Written as DNA, the CDR3 is TGTGCCAGCAGTCCCGCGAAATCTGAGCAGTTCTTC. Its protein is CASSPAKSEQFF.

This sequence joins TRBV3-1 (or the pseudogene TRBV3-2) and TRBJ2-7; D is tentatively TRBD1 or TRBD2 (5 bases each). Trimming cost V 4 bases and J 7 bases, with 17 bases left between them. CDR3 length equals 14 residues. Germline V gene lookup returns CDR1 LGHDT and CDR2 YNNKEL (reference sequence). The CDR3 DNA is TGTGCCAGCAGCCCCCGGGACGGCTGGAGGGAGCAGTACTTC. As protein: CASSPRDGWREQYF.

The chain has TRBV5-5 and TRBJ1-1; 10 positions match TRBD1. This CDR3 contains 15 residues. In germline, CDR1 is SGHKS, CDR2 YYEKEE (reference sequence). V was clipped by 4 bases and J by 3 bases; unmatched bases: 6. CDR3 nucleotides: TGTGCCAGCAGCCCGGGGGGGACAGGGGACACTGAAGCTTTCTTT. It translates to CASSPGGTGDTEAFF.

The J gene is TRBJ2-5, the V gene TRBV5-6; D is undetermined. This CDR3 spans 12 amino acids. Germline CDR1 and CDR2: SGHDT and YYEEEE. V was trimmed by 0 bases and J by 4 bases, leaving 4 bases between them. The CDR3 DNA reads TGTGCCAGCAGCTTGGCCCCAGAGACCCAGTACTTC. Protein product: CASSLAPETQYF.

The chain combines TRBV5-8 with TRBJ2-3; 8 bases are a match to TRBD1. This CDR3 region has 16 residues. V shed 4 bases, J shed 5 bases, and the junction held 12 bases outside the gene matches. Germline V gene lookup returns CDR1 SGHTS and CDR2 YDEGEE. CDR3 in amino acids: CASSPGAGGAGDTQYF. The DNA for the CDR3 is TGTGCCAGCAGCCCCGGGGCAGGGGGCGCCGGAGATACGCAGTATTTT.

The rearrangement joins TRBV18 to TRBJ1-2; D not resolved. Trimming cost V 2 bases and J 5 bases, with 12 bases left between them. The CDR3 length is 14 residues. The V gene's germline CDR1 is KGHSH and CDR2 LQKENI. The CDR3 sequence is CASSPDLSTYGYTF. CDR3 DNA: TGTGCCAGCTCACCAGACCTTTCAACTTATGGCTACACCTTC. The full variable domain, in which reference TRBV18 and TRBJ1-2 provide the parts outside the CDR3, is NAGVMQNPRHLVRRRGQEARLRCSPMKGHSHVYWYRQLPEEGLKFMVYLQKENIIDESGMPKERFSAEFPKEGPSILRIQQVVRGDSAAYFCASSPDLSTYGYTFGSGTRLTVV.

V is TRBV4-1 and J is TRBJ2-2, with 8 bases matching TRBD1. CDR1 and CDR2 (germline): MGHRA, YSYEKL. Unmatched junction bases numbered 8, after V lost 4 bases and J lost 4 bases. CDR3 length: 16 residues. CDR3 amino acids: CASSPGQGAVTGELFF. The CDR3 DNA is TGCGCCAGCAGCCCGGGGCAGGGGGCGGTCACCGGGGAGCTGTTTTTT.

The chain has TRBV6-5 and TRBJ1-3; D perhaps matches TRBD1 (6 bases). CDR1 MNHEY and CDR2 SVGAGI come from the germline V gene. Between the trimmed V and J ends, which lost 2 bases and 4 bases, there was a span of 12 bases. The CDR3 runs 15 residues. CDR3 protein: CASSYTRGKGNTIYF. As DNA, the CDR3 is TGTGCCAGCAGTTACACAAGGGGGAAGGGAAACACCATATATTTT.

The rearrangement joins TRBV7-2 to TRBJ1-2; the match to TRBD1 covers 9 bases. V lost 3 bases to trimming and J lost 6 bases; unmatched junction nucleotides: 11. The CDR3 spans 16 residues. Germline assignment: CDR1 SGHTA and CDR2 FQGNSA. The CDR3 nucleotides are TGTGCCAGCAGCTTGTGGAGCGGACAGGGGACCGATGGCTACACCTTC. Its protein is CASSLWSGQGTDGYTF. Variable domain in full (rest from reference TRBV7-2 and TRBJ1-2): GAGVSQSPSNKVTEKGKDVELRCDPISGHTALYWYRQSLGQGLEFLIYFQGNSAPDKSGLPSDRFSAERTGGSVSTLTIQRTQQEDSAVYLCASSLWSGQGTDGYTFGSGTRLTVV.

The gene calls are TRBV3-1 (or the pseudogene TRBV3-2) and TRBJ1-2, with a weak D call TRBD1 (5 bases). This CDR3 region has 15 residues. Trimming shortened V by 4 bases and J by 2 bases, and 14 bases separated the two germline ends. Germline V gene data show CDR1 as LGHDT and CDR2 as YNNKEL (reference sequence). The CDR3 loop reads CASSLSWDGNYGYTF. The CDR3, as DNA: TGTGCCAGCAGCCTAAGCTGGGACGGGAACTATGGCTACACCTTC.

V usage is TRBV7-3 and J usage is TRBJ2-1; TRBD2 might be the D (5 bases). The CDR3 runs 14 residues. Germline values: CDR1 SGHTA, CDR2 FQGTGA. With 3 bases removed from V and 7 bases from J, the gap between germline ends came to 13 bases. As DNA, the CDR3 is TGTGCCAGCAGCTTGAGCGGAAGGTCAAATGAGCAGTTCTTC. Translation gives CASSLSGRSNEQFF.

The CDR3 DNA follows: TGTGCCACCAGCAGAGAATTGTTACTCCGGGGTGGCAATCAGCCCCAGCATTTT. Its translation: CATSRELLLRGGNQPQHF. The chain is built from TRBV15 and TRBJ1-5; D unclear. Germline V CDR1 and CDR2: LNHNV, YYDKDF (reference sequence). With 0 bases removed from V and 2 bases from J, the gap between germline ends came to 17 bases. CDR3 length: 18 residues.

V gene TRBV10-3 combines with J gene TRBJ1-1; possibly TRBD1 for D (6 bases). CDR3 length: 22 residues. Per germline, CDR1 ENHRY and CDR2 SYGVKD. Trimming left V 4 bases short and J 0 bases short, with 33 bases between. CDR3 in amino acids: CAISVWPPAPDRERIVNTEAFF. The CDR3 DNA reads as TGTGCCATCAGTGTCTGGCCACCCGCCCCGGACAGAGAGAGGATTGTGAACACTGAAGCTTTCTTT.

This clone was counted a single time. The chain employs TRBV7-9 and TRBJ1-1; 11 nucleotides align to TRBD1. Looked up from germline, CDR1 is SEHNR and CDR2 is FQNEAQ (reference sequence). The J segment lost 4 bases and the V segment lost 3 bases, leaving 1 base of the junction unmatched. This CDR3 is built from 14 residues. The CDR3 nucleotides read TGTGCCAGCAGCTTCGGGACAGGGGGCACTGAAGCTTTCTTT. Protein product: CASSFGTGGTEAFF.

This clone was observed once. The gene calls are TRBV7-8 and TRBJ2-7, with D uncertain. V dropped 5 bases and J dropped 5 bases, with 16 bases sitting between them. Germline CDR1 and CDR2: SGHVS and FQNEAQ. The CDR3 is made up of 14 amino acids. The CDR3 DNA follows: TGTGCCAGCAGCCAAGGAGCAGGATGGGACGAGCAGTACTTC. This translates into CASSQGAGWDEQYF. Full variable domain (remainder filled in from reference TRBV7-8 and TRBJ2-7): GAGVSQSPRYKVAKRGQDVALRCDPISGHVSLFWYQQALGQGPEFLTYFQNEAQLDKSGLPSDRFFAERPEGSVSTLKIQRTQQEDSAVYLCASSQGAGWDEQYFGPGTRLTVT.

This chain connects TRBV7-2 to TRBJ2-1, with TRBD2 as a possible D gene (5 bases). Trimming removed 4 bases from V and 8 bases from J, with 12 bases in between. Germline assignment: CDR1 SGHTA and CDR2 FQGNSA. The CDR3 is made up of 13 amino acids. The CDR3 DNA reads TGTGCCAGCAGCTCTTCCGGACTTTATGAGCAGTTCTTC. Translation: CASSSSGLYEQFF.

This chain links TRBV5-4 with TRBJ2-3; 16 nucleotides align to TRBD2. CDR3 length: 18 amino acids. The V and J ends lost 4 bases and 2 bases, in that order; junction bases with no gene match: 7. Germline V gene lookup returns CDR1 SGHNT and CDR2 YYREEE (reference sequence). The CDR3 spells CASSTGLAGGIFTDTQYF. The CDR3 DNA sequence: TGTGCCAGCAGCACGGGACTAGCGGGGGGGATCTTCACAGATACGCAGTATTTT.

The chain carries TRBV19 and TRBJ1-3; D might be TRBD1 (5 bases). V lost 6 bases and J 1 base, leaving 10 bases between the germline ends. The CDR3 has 14 residues. Per germline, CDR1 LNHDA and CDR2 SQIVND (reference sequence). The CDR3 spells CASRSQGSGNTIYF. The CDR3 nucleotides read TGTGCCAGTAGAAGCCAGGGTTCTGGAAACACCATATATTTT.

The V gene is TRBV27, the J gene TRBJ1-3, with TRBD1 as a possible D gene (6 bases). The germline CDR1 and CDR2 sequences are MNHEY and SMNVEV (reference sequence). CDR3 length: 16 residues. Trimming pared 6 bases from V and 0 bases from J, leaving 15 bases between. CDR3 bases: TGTGCCAGCAGCCCCGGACAGACGATCTCTGGAAACACCATATATTTT. This encodes CASSPGQTISGNTIYF.

The chain carries TRBV5-8 and TRBJ2-3, with D perhaps TRBD2 (5 bases). Germline assignment: CDR1 SGHTS and CDR2 YDEGEE. With 0 bases removed from V and 3 bases from J, the gap between germline ends came to 11 bases. CDR3 size: 15 residues. The CDR3 protein is CASSLGVALTDTQYF. CDR3 nucleotide sequence: TGTGCCAGCAGCTTGGGGGTAGCGTTAACAGATACGCAGTATTTT.

V is TRBV5-4 and J is TRBJ2-1; 12 positions match TRBD2. Germline V gives CDR1 SGHNT, CDR2 YYREEE (reference sequence). This CDR3 spans 18 amino acids. The ends lost 0 bases at V and 0 bases at J; junction bases unmatched: 4. CDR3 residues: CASSLGLAGAHSYNEQFF. The CDR3 nucleotides read TGTGCCAGCAGCTTGGGACTAGCGGGGGCCCACTCCTACAATGAGCAGTTCTTC.